This T cell receptor beta chain appears in the sequencing data of a study of shared clonotypes between healthy human individuals (TCRdb year 2020). With respect to the entire study: The cohort included three men and a couple of women between 18 and 49 years of age. For each donor, CD4 naive and CD4 memory were each given three plates, CD8 naive was given two plates, and CD8 memory was given one plate. The study deeply sequenced blood TCR repertoires of 5 or 6 healthy adults to estimate repertoire size and the extent of clonotype sharing between individuals. To increase sequencing depth and limit assay-specific biases, different laboratories used diverse techniques to prepare libraries and sequence TCR repertoires. Each donor's leukapheresis produced roughly between roughly 0.85 and 10 billion PBMCs.

Results and caveats for the whole study, not just this receptor: Across a handful of donors, roughly 5.4% of naive CD4, roughly 3.4% of naive CD8, around 2.1% of memory CD4, and 0.3% to 0.45% of memory CD8 clonotypes were shared. Pairwise subsampling indicated that sequencing depth was expected to affect the degree of clonotype sharing among donors. Naive subsets generally had larger estimated clonotype richness than memory subsets. Higher generation probabilities were observed for clonotypes shared by all four sorted-subset donors than for non-shared clonotypes. Even with the large sequencing depth, rarefaction of the sorted-subset datasets indicated that sequencing was incomplete. Because the study included a small number of donors, the genetic and exposure-history diversity represented was limited. Sampling was restricted to blood, and TCR repertoires in tissues likely differ from the TCR repertoires found in blood.

Turning to this clone: The target of this receptor is not known. Base-call qualities are not available, and no considerably larger clone is one nucleotide away.

Relative to germline, V is 3 bases shorter and J is 4 bases shorter, with 10 bases between their ends. Including the terminal cysteine and phenylalanine, the CDR3 comprises 14 residues. Only the CDR3 DNA is retained, 42 bases long and in frame from the first base. Sequences SGHRS (CDR1) and YFSETQ (CDR2) are obtained from the germline V gene. Using the deep immunoSEQ assay, multiplex PCR amplified TCR CDR3 regions from genomic DNA. Genomic DNA extracted from each cell subset was distributed evenly over all wells of several immunoSEQ 96-well plates, and each plate served as one replicate. Each replicate PCR for sorted subsets received about 220 ng genomic DNA, equal to about 29,000 T cell genomes. Purified libraries were quantified with a Qubit 3.0 fluorometer, sized on a Bioanalyzer 2100, and re-quantified with the KAPA Library Quantification kit. Each immunoSEQ 96-well plate was sequenced on its own single-read 150-cycle Illumina NextSeq 550 flow cell. Per the source publication's procedure: The immunoSEQ output contained only junctional sequences without quality scores, so filtering could not match that applied to full-length reads. To assign V/J genes and CDR3, sequences were annotated using PyIR, a Python wrapper for IgBLAST v1.9, with IMGT germline references. Reads were filtered out if the reads had weak V/J assignments (E-value above 1e-6), no CDR3, stop codons, out-of-frame junctions, or ambiguous translated residues. V3J clonotypes were defined as sequences sharing the same inferred V gene, J gene, and CDR3 amino acid sequence. Percentage overlap between repertoires was computed as shared unique clonotypes divided by the size of the smaller repertoire. Three approaches were used to assess repertoire richness: RTK rarefaction, the Chao1 estimator, and Recon v2.1 estimates of unobserved clonotypes. Generation probabilities for all TCRbeta clonotypes obtained by the gDNA method from a handful of donors were computed using OLGA. TCRdb mirrors the immuneACCESS table, restricted to in-frame sequences. Some clones are absent from its copies; in checked studies, under half trace to an unresolved V gene, and the reason for the others is unknown. The D gene and trimming were derived from the DNA, and the V and J assignments and clone size from that table. The sample records about 710,000 clones, 73% of which are singletons. Of the sample, roughly 1.9% falls within the top ten clones.

Healthy HIV-negative adults with no recently reported acute infections or vaccinations were included as donors. Every donor was a Caucasian adult living in Nashville, Tennessee, USA. Magnetic negative selection was used to enrich CD4+ T cells, after which naive cells were positively selected on CD45RA and the negative fraction became the memory subset. Blood was collected by leukapheresis, and PBMCs were isolated by Ficoll-Histopaque density gradient centrifugation and then cryopreserved in liquid nitrogen vapor phase. Analytical flow cytometry was used to check the purity and quantity of each magnetically sorted T cell population. Each sorted fraction had its genomic DNA isolated and then quantified by UV absorbance on a Nanodrop 2000c.

The material sequenced was memory CD4+ T cells sorted from blood. The cell subset or site label, read with the paper, signifies: CD45RA-negative fraction. The chain uses TRBV5-1 and TRBJ1-4; TRBD1 is perhaps the D gene, given 6 matching bases. This TCR was sampled from a woman in her twenties or thirties in good health. The CDR3 loop reads CASSSRGDNEKLFF. Here is the DNA: TGCGCCAGCAGCTCCAGGGGAGATAATGAAAAACTGTTTTTT.